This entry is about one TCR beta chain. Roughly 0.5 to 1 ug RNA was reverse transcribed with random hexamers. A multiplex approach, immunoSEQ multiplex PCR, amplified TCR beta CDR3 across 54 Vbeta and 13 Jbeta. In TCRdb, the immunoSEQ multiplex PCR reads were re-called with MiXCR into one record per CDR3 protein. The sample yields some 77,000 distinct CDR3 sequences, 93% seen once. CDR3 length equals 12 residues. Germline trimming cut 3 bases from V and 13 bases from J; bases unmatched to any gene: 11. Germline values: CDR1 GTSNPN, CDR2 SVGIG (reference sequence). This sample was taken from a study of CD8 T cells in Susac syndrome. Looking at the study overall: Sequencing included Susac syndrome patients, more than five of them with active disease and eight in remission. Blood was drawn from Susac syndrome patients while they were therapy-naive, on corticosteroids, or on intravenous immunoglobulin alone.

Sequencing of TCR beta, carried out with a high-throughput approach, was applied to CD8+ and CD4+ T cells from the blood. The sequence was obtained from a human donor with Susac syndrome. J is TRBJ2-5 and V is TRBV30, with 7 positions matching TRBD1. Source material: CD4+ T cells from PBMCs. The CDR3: CAWSTAQGQRYF. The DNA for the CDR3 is TGTGCCTGGAGCACCGCCCAGGGACAGCGGTACTTC.